Detailed here is one TCR beta chain. No antigen is known for it. Base qualities are not at hand, and no much larger clone is one base apart. Library preparation used the immunoSEQ multiplex PCR assay. Rearranged TCR beta chain sequences were amplified with the hsTCRB Kit following the manufacturer's protocol. TCRB libraries were sequenced on an Illumina MiSeq. From the authors' description of their analysis: The kit vendor's proprietary platform handled demultiplexing, trimming and gene mapping. Imported from immuneACCESS, the table was reduced by TCRdb to in-frame sequences with V and J called. These copies leave out some clones; in studies compared against another copy, an unresolved V gene accounts for under half, and the cause of the remainder is not known. The V and J calls and clone size come from that table; D and trimming were worked out from the DNA. Present in this sample are about 36,000 clones, around 82% of which were seen just once. Jointly, the top ten make up 7.5% to 9.5% of the sample.

V and J are truncated by 4 bases and 5 bases respectively, leaving an intervening sequence of 14 bases. From the cysteine through the phenylalanine, the CDR3 covers 14 amino acids. Of all the DNA, just the CDR3 is kept, 42 bases in frame from base 1. The germline V gene (reference sequence) specifies PRHDT as CDR1 and FYEKMQ as CDR2. The time point label of this sample denotes: baseline, week 1 (first vaccination visit). The treatment or condition label here, explained by the study, means: pre-vaccination baseline after standard-of-care therapy. Newly diagnosed WHO grade 3 or 4 IDH1-mutant astrocytomas showing loss of nuclear ATRX were present in the donors. The samples were drawn from NOA16, a multicentre, single-arm, open-label phase I trial in Germany that tested a mutant IDH1 peptide vaccine in humans for the first time. For immunogenicity testing, the blood drawn at visit V03 was used as the baseline sample. Genomic DNA for TCRB sequencing was isolated from EDTA blood with the DNeasy Blood and Tissue Kit.

This specimen belongs to a study of a mutant IDH1 vaccine in newly diagnosed glioma (dated by TCRdb to about 2021). With regard to the full study: The approximately 33 treated patients were roughly 62% male and roughly 40% female, with a mean age of around 40 years. Prior to enrollment, patients had been given standard therapy consisting of radiotherapy alone, temozolomide alone, or radiochemotherapy with temozolomide, with the combination given to most patients. Peripheral blood was collected at six visits: V03 (baseline), V05, V07, V10, V12 and V13. For exploratory analyses, longitudinal TCRB deep sequencing was carried out in 25 to 30 treated patients wherever samples were available.

Study-wide findings and limitations: Pseudoprogression appeared unrelated to alterations in the top peripheral T cell clonotypes detected by TCRB sequencing. Selection of PBMC samples for TCRB deep sequencing was based on availability. According to the authors, sample limitations meant that analyses of patient blood samples could not be reproduced. Immune responses induced by the vaccine were seen in approximately 92% of patients across multiple MHC alleles.

Rearrangement joined TRBV13 to TRBJ1-2, with no confident D gene call. Sequenced material: PBMCs, taken from a glioma patient treated with radiotherapy, temozolomide or both. This TCR came from a man aged 40-50 years with glioma. Some clones in this sample may be carry-over from other donors' samples. The DNA sequence reads TGTGCCAGCAGCTCAAAGACTCAGTCTTATGGCTACACCTTC. This codes for CASSSKTQSYGYTF.